This T cell receptor beta chain was retrieved from a study of T-cell reconstitution after alpha-beta-depleted transplantation in children. V lost 7 bases, J lost 6 bases, and 28 bases lay in between. CDR1 is GTSNPN and CDR2 is SVGIG in the germline V gene (reference sequence). The CDR3 totals 17 residues. The TCRbeta library was prepared with unique molecular identifiers. Each CDR3 protein gets one entry after TCRdb re-called the PCR reads with MiXCR. The sample records hundreds of thousands of distinct CDR3 sequences, 16% being singletons. The sample was PBMCs from the stem cell graft donor, taken from the stem cell graft. The gene calls are TRBV30 and TRBJ2-1; D gene uncertain. This clonotype originated in a human donor who donated a stem cell graft to a child with acute myeloid leukemia. CDR3 in amino acids: CAFTDEERGPPTNEQFF. The CDR3 coding sequence is TGTGCCTTCACGGATGAGGAACGAGGCCCGCCAACCAATGAGCAGTTCTTC.